These 18 T cell receptor beta chains originate from one sample sequenced in a study of cytotoxic CD8 clonotypes in ibrutinib-treated CLL. Clones were read by immunoSEQ multiplex PCR, and TCRdb kept only the in-frame ones, dropping some. Here the sample spans about 25,000 clones, approximately 71% being singletons. The source was PBMCs, collected at disease progression, from a patient treated with ibrutinib. These receptors were taken from a human donor with chronic lymphocytic leukemia.

The CDR3 sequence: CASSLAPPTGSYNEQFF. CDR3 DNA sequence: TGTGCCAGCAGCTTAGCCCCCCCGACAGGGAGCTACAATGAGCAGTTCTTC. The rearrangement uses TRBV7-2 and TRBJ2-1; 7 nucleotides line up with TRBD1. The CDR3 is made up of 17 amino acids. Germline V lookup: CDR1 SGHTA, CDR2 FQGNSA. V lost 0 bases, J lost 3 bases, and 8 bases stayed unmatched. Supplemented by reference TRBV7-2 and TRBJ2-1, the full variable domain reads GAGVSQSPSNKVTEKGKDVELRCDPISGHTALYWYRQSLGQGLEFLIYFQGNSAPDKSGLPSDRFSAERTGGSVSTLTIQRTQQEDSAVYLCASSLAPPTGSYNEQFFGPGTRLTVL.

V is TRBV5-4 and J is TRBJ2-3; maybe TRBD2 (5 bases). The CDR3 contains 15 residues. The germline gives CDR1 SGHNT, CDR2 YYREEE (reference sequence). Trimming cost V 3 bases and J 2 bases, with 13 bases left between them. The CDR3, as DNA: TGTGCCAGCAGCTCTCAGCGGTACTCCACAGATACGCAGTATTTT. Its protein product is CASSSQRYSTDTQYF.

This chain links TRBV6-6 with TRBJ1-2; D may be TRBD1 (5 bases). In germline, CDR1 is MNHNY, CDR2 SVGAGI (reference sequence). The ends were cut back, 0 bases at V and 6 bases at J, with 5 bases in the middle. This CDR3 has 12 residues. The CDR3 reads CASSYSGDGYTF. The CDR3 DNA reads TGTGCCAGCAGTTACTCAGGGGATGGCTACACCTTC.

This clone has a handful of counts. This chain links TRBV7-6 with TRBJ1-1, with D possibly being TRBD1 (5 bases). Germline lookup yields CDR1 SGHVS and CDR2 FNYEAQ. V lost 5 bases and J 8 bases, leaving 15 bases between the germline ends. There are 13 residues in the CDR3. The CDR3 protein is CASSPTGTEEAFF. Written as DNA, the CDR3 is TGTGCCAGCAGCCCTACAGGTACAGAGGAAGCTTTCTTT.

The J gene is TRBJ1-4, the V gene TRBV7-9; weak D call: TRBD1 (5 bases). CDR3 size: 15 residues. With 4 bases removed from V and 7 bases from J, the gap between germline ends came to 16 bases. Germline CDR1 SEHNR, CDR2 FQNEAQ (reference sequence). The CDR3 region has the DNA TGTGCCAGCAGCTATAACAGTGGGGGAGGTGAAAAACTGTTTTTT. This translates into CASSYNSGGGEKLFF.

This rearrangement joins TRBV5-4 to TRBJ2-3; TRBD1 or TRBD2 may be the D gene (5 bases each). V dropped 7 bases and J dropped 2 bases, with 11 bases sitting between them. CDR1 is SGHNT, CDR2 YYREEE, per germline (reference sequence). This CDR3 comprises 13 residues. Here the CDR3 reads CASHPGPTDTQYF. As DNA, the CDR3 is TGTGCCAGCCATCCGGGACCCACAGATACGCAGTATTTT.

This chain connects TRBV5-6 to TRBJ2-7, with D perhaps given as TRBD1 or TRBD2 (5 bases each). The CDR3 length is 14 residues. Germline V gene sequence: CDR1 SGHDT, CDR2 YYEEEE. V was cut by 6 bases and J by 5 bases, with 18 bases left in between. CDR3 residues: CASTLWGSNHEQYF. CDR3 bases: TGTGCCAGCACCCTTTGGGGGAGTAACCACGAGCAGTACTTC.

The sample holds a few counts of this clone. The chain has TRBV4-3 and TRBJ2-5; 8 bases agree with TRBD1. The CDR3 sequence is 14 residues long. V lost 0 bases to trimming and J lost 5 bases; unmatched junction nucleotides: 2. Germline V gives CDR1 LGHNA, CDR2 YSLEER. The CDR3 DNA reads TGCGCCAGCAGCCAAGACAGGGGGCGGGAGACCCAGTACTTC. Translating it yields CASSQDRGRETQYF.

This sequence joins TRBV15 and TRBJ1-3, with D possibly TRBD1 on 5 matching bases. Per the germline V gene, CDR1 is LNHNV and CDR2 is YYDKDF (reference sequence). This CDR3 contains 16 residues. V lost 4 bases and J lost 0, with 13 bases in between. CDR3 nucleotide sequence: TGTGCCACCAGCATTGGGGCCGGCGACTCTGGAAACACCATATATTTT. As protein: CATSIGAGDSGNTIYF. Full variable domain (missing parts from reference TRBV15 and TRBJ1-3): DAMVIQNPRYQVTQFGKPVTLSCSQTLNHNVMYWYQQKSSQAPKLLFHYYDKDFNNEADTPDNFQSRRPNTSFCFLDIRSPGLGDTAMYLCATSIGAGDSGNTIYFGEGSWLTVV.

The table lists this clone with a few counts. This rearrangement joins TRBV2 to TRBJ1-1; a weak D match, TRBD1 (5 bases). V was pared by 1 base and J by 4 bases, with 19 bases between. The germline gives CDR1 SNHLY, CDR2 FYNNEI. The CDR3 length is 17 residues. As DNA, the CDR3 is TGTGCCAGCAGTGAAGGAGGTGGCTGGGGACGGGGCACTGAAGCTTTCTTT. It yields the protein CASSEGGGWGRGTEAFF.

Only one count was recorded for this clone. This chain joins TRBV4-3 and TRBJ1-4; 7 positions match TRBD1. Germline V CDR1 and CDR2: LGHNA, YSLEER. The V gene end was trimmed by 1 base and the J gene end by 8 bases; junction bases not matched to a gene: 4. The CDR3 extends over 14 amino acids. CDR3 protein: CASSQGQGGEKLFF. DNA for the CDR3: TGCGCCAGCAGCCAAGGACAGGGCGGGGAAAAACTGTTTTTT.

The rearrangement uses TRBV4-2 and TRBJ1-1; D remains unclear. V was shortened by 4 bases and J by 3 bases, with 9 bases between the two germline ends. The V gene's germline CDR1 is LGHNA and CDR2 YNFKEQ. The CDR3 consists of 13 residues. The CDR3 protein is CASSPQPDTEAFF. The CDR3 DNA sequence: TGTGCCAGCAGCCCCCAACCCGACACTGAAGCTTTCTTT.

This rearrangement joins TRBV7-9 to TRBJ1-1; possible D gene TRBD1, 6 bases. Deletions cut 10 bases from V and 5 bases from J, with 14 bases between. Germline values: CDR1 SEHNR, CDR2 FQNEAQ (reference sequence). The CDR3 runs to 12 residues. The DNA of the CDR3 is TGTGCCACCTCTGAGGGGGTTACTGAAGCTTTCTTT. Amino acid sequence: CATSEGVTEAFF.

The rearrangement joins TRBV7-9 to TRBJ1-5; D unclear. The V end was cut by 2 bases, the J end by 6 bases, with 8 bases between. There are 13 residues in the CDR3. The germline V gene has CDR1 SEHNR and CDR2 FQNEAQ (reference sequence). CDR3 in DNA: TGTGCCAGCAGCTTACTGGGGTCTCAGCCCCAGCATTTT. Translated: CASSLLGSQPQHF.

The CDR3 sequence: CATSRQETSPLHF. The DNA of the CDR3 is TGTGCCACCAGCAGGCAGGAGACTTCACCCCTCCACTTT. The gene calls are TRBV15 and TRBJ1-6; no clear D. The CDR3 has 13 amino acids. CDR1 is LNHNV, CDR2 YYDKDF, per germline (reference sequence). V was trimmed by 3 bases and J by 9 bases, leaving 9 bases between them.

The chain employs TRBV11-2 and TRBJ1-1; D unclear. The CDR3 contains 15 residues. Per germline, CDR1 SGHAT and CDR2 FQNNGV. The V end was cut by 0 bases, the J end by 1 base, with 9 bases between. This chain's CDR3 is CASSLDGQPNTEAFF. CDR3 nucleotides: TGTGCCAGCAGCTTAGATGGTCAGCCGAACACTGAAGCTTTCTTT.

J is TRBJ2-1 and V is TRBV10-2; no reliable D call. Germline CDR1 and CDR2: WSHSY and SAAADI. V lost 8 bases, J lost 6 bases, and 8 bases lay in between. This CDR3 is built from 11 residues. CDR3 sequence: CASGRGNEQFF. The CDR3 nucleotides are TGCGCCAGCGGGCGCGGCAATGAGCAGTTCTTC.

The gene calls are TRBV27 and TRBJ2-7; the D gene is possibly TRBD2 (5 bases). The CDR3 length is 14 residues. Germline V gene lookup returns CDR1 MNHEY and CDR2 SMNVEV (reference sequence). The V end was cut by 5 bases, the J end by 0 bases, with 11 bases between. CDR3 residues: CASSPRGSSYEQYF. In DNA form, the CDR3 reads TGTGCCAGCAGTCCCCGGGGTAGCTCCTACGAGCAGTACTTC.